The sequence of this TCR beta chain was determined in a study of T cells in Graves' hyperthyroidism and ophthalmopathy. The wider study: Staff took peripheral blood when the initial diagnosis was made, before any treatment began. Overall study findings and caveats: Most thyroid clonotypes that were expanded above 0.001 also turned up in blood. Before onset, ophthalmopathy was predicted by the model a median 6.5 months earlier.

TCR beta CDR3 region amplification was performed from RNA transcripts. Using the HTBI primer set, a first-round RT-PCR was run on the TCR CDR3. One entry per CDR3 protein results from TCRdb running MiXCR on the multiplex PCR reads. The sample comprises hundreds of thousands of distinct CDR3 sequences, roughly 15% of which are singletons, and 13% rests with the top ten. The CDR3 spans 14 residues. Trimming left V 6 bases short and J 1 base short, with 9 bases between. Ten or more counts support this clonotype. Its antigen is as yet unknown. Ophthalmopathy cases scored 3 or more on the Clinical Activity Score and 4 or more on NOSPECS grade, with duration below 3 months.

Input material: blood. The receptor's source is a man younger than 35 with Graves' ophthalmopathy. The gene calls are TRBV12-3 or TRBV12-4 and TRBJ2-2; D possibly corresponds to TRBD1 (5 bases). CDR3 in DNA: TGTGCCAGCAGCCCGGACAAGAACACCGGGGAGCTGTTTTTT. Amino acids: CASSPDKNTGELFF.